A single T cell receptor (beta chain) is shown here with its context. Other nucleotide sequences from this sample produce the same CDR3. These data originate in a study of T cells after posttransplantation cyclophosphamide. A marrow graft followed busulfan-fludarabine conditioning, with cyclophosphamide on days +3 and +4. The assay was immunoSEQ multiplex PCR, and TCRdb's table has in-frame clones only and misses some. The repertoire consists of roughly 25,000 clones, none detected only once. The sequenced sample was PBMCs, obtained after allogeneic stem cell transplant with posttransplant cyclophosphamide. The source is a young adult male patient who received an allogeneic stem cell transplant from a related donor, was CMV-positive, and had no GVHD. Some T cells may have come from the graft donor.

In DNA form, the CDR3 reads TGTGCCAGCAGCCCGGGACTAGGGTTGTCCTACAATGAGCAGTTCTTC. Amino acid sequence: CASSPGLGLSYNEQFF. The chain recombines TRBV7-6 with TRBJ2-1; TRBD2 aligns across 8 bases. Germline CDR1 SGHVS, CDR2 FNYEAQ. Trimming took 5 bases from V and 1 from J; bases not matched to a gene: 7. The CDR3 contains 16 residues. The variable domain in full, with the rest retrieved from reference TRBV7-6 and TRBJ2-1, is GAGVSQSPRYKVTKRGQDVALRCDPISGHVSLYWYRQALGQGPEFLTYFNYEAQQDKSGLPNDRFSAERPEGSISTLTIQRTEQRDSAMYRCASSPGLGLSYNEQFFGPGTRLTVL.